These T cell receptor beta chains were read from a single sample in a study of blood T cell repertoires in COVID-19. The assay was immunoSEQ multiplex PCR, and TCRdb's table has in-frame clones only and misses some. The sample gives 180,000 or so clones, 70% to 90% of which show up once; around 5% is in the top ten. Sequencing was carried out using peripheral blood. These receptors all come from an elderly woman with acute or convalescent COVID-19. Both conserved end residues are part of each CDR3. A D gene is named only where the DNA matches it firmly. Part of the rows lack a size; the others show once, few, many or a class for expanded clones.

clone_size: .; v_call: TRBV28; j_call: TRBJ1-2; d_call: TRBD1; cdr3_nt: TGTGCCAGCAGTTTGGGACAGGCTTACTATGGCTACACCTTC; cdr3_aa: CASSLGQAYYGYTF
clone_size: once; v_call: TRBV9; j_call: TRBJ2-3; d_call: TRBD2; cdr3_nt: TGTGCCAGCAGCTCCCAGGGGCGACTAGCGGGGGGAGCAGATACGCAGTATTTT; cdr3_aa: CASSSQGRLAGGADTQYF
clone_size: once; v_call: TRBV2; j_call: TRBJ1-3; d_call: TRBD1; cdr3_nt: TGTGCCAGCAGCCGGGACAGGGCTGGAAACACCATATATTTT; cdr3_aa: CASSRDRAGNTIYF
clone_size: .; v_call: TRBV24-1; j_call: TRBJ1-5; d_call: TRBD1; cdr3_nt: TGTGCCATAAGCCCCCCGGCATTACAGGGGCAGAAGCATTTT; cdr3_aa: CAISPPALQGQKHF
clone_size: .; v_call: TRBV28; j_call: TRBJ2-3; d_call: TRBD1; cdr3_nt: TGTGCCAGCTCCACAGGGACAGGGTACACAGATACGCAGTATTTT; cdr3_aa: CASSTGTGYTDTQYF
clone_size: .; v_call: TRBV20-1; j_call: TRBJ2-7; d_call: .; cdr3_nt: TGCAGTGCTGGTGAGGGCAGGGAGCAGTACTTC; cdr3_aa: CSAGEGREQYF
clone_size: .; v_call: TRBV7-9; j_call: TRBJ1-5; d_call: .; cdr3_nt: TGTGCCAGCAGCTTGCACGGTAGCAATCAGCCCCAGCATTTT; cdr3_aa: CASSLHGSNQPQHF
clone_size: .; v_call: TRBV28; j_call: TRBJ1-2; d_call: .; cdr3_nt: TGTGCCAGCAGTTCCGGGGGAGGCGGCTACACCTTC; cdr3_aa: CASSSGGGGYTF
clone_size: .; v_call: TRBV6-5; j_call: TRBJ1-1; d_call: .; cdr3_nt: TGTGCCAGCAGTCCCCCAGCGCACACTGAAGCTTTCTTT; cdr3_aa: CASSPPAHTEAFF
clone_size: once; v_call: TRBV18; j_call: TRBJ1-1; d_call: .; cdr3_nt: TGTGCCAGCTCACCACTCTTTAGAGGGGGTAACACTGAAGCTTTCTTT; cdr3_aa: CASSPLFRGGNTEAFF
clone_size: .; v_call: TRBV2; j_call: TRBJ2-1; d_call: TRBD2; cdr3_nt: TGTGCCAGCAGTGAAGAGTCGGGAGGGCCTTCTCCAAATGAGCAGTTCTTC; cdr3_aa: CASSEESGGPSPNEQFF
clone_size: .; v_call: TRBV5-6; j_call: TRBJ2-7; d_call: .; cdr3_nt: TGTGCCAGCAGCCCCGGGTTGGGCTACGAGCAGTACTTC; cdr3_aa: CASSPGLGYEQYF
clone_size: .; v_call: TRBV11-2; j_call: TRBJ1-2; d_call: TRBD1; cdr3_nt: TGTGCCAGCAGCCGAGGACACGGGACAGGGAACTATGGCTACACCTTC; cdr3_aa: CASSRGHGTGNYGYTF
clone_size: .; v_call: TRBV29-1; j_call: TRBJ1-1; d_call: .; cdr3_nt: TGCAGCGTTGAATCGGGGTACACTGAAGCTTTCTTT; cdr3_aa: CSVESGYTEAFF
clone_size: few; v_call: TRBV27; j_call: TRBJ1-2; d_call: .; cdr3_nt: TGTGCCAGCAGTCTGAGGAGAGGAGGTAACTATGGCTACACCTTC; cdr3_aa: CASSLRRGGNYGYTF
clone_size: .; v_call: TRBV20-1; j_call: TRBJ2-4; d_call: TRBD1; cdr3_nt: TGCAGTGCTAGTCGGGACAGTAGCAAAAACATTCAGTACTTC; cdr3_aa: CSASRDSSKNIQYF
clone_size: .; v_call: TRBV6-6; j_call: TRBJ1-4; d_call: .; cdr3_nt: TGTGCCAGCAGTCAACCCCTTGGGGCGTCGGATGAAAAACTGTTTTTT; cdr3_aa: CASSQPLGASDEKLFF
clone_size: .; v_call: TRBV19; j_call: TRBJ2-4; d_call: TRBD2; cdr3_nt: TGTGCCAGTAGTCCCGCGTCTAGCGGGAGGGCGGGAAACATTCAGTACTTC; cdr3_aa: CASSPASSGRAGNIQYF
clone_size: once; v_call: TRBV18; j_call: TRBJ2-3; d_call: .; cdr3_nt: TGTGCCAGCTCACCACGAAGGGGAAGCACAGATACGCAGTATTTT; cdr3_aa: CASSPRRGSTDTQYF